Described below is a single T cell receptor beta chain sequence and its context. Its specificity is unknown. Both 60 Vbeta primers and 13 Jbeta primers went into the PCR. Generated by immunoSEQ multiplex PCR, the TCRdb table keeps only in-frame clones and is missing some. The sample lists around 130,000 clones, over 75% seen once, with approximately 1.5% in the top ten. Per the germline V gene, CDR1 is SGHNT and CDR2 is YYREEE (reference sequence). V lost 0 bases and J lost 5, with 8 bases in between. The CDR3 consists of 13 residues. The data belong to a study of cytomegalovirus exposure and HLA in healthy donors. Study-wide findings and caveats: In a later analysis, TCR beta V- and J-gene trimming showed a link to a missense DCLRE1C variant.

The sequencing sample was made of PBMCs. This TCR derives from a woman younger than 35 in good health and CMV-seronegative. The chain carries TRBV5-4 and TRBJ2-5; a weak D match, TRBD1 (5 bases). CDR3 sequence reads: CASSLEAGETQYF. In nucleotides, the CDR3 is TGTGCCAGCAGCTTGGAAGCAGGGGAGACCCAGTACTTC.